A selection of T cell receptor beta chains follows, all from one sample in a study of blood T cell repertoires in COVID-19. Assay: immunoSEQ multiplex PCR; the TCRdb copy retains only in-frame clones and omits some. Of some 58,000 clones listed, more than 85% are singletons. Specimen: peripheral blood. Receptors originate from a man aged 50-59 years with active COVID-19. Each CDR3 is given with its conserved first and last residue. The order of the fields is J gene, V gene, D gene, clone size, CDR3 DNA, CDR3 protein. A D gene is named only where the DNA matches it firmly. Clone size is stated in some rows and not others, as once, few, many or a class when expanded.

TRBJ1-6 TRBV28 TRBD1 NA TGTGCTGCCAGGGGGGCTCCGGTGGGCAATTCACCCCTCCACTTT CAARGAPVGNSPLHF
TRBJ1-1 TRBV30 NA NA TGTGCCTGGCACCCCTACCTGAACACTGAAGCTTTCTTT CAWHPYLNTEAFF
TRBJ2-3 TRBV28 TRBD2 NA TGTGCCAGCAGTTCTAGCGGGAGGGTAGATACGCAGTATTTT CASSSSGRVDTQYF
TRBJ1-5 TRBV4-1 NA few TGCGCCAGCAGCTGGCAGTATAGCAATCAGCCCCAGCATTTT CASSWQYSNQPQHF
TRBJ1-4 TRBV5-1 NA NA TGCGCCAGCAGCTTAGGGGAAACTAATGAAAAACTGTTTTTT CASSLGETNEKLFF
TRBJ2-7 TRBV5-1 TRBD1 NA TGCGCCAGCAGTCGACAACCGGGACAGAACTACGAGCAGTACTTC CASSRQPGQNYEQYF
TRBJ1-2 TRBV29-1 NA NA TGCAGCGGTACAGGTCTTGGGGATGGCTACACCTTC CSGTGLGDGYTF
TRBJ2-7 TRBV7-2 TRBD2 NA TGTGCCAGCAGCTTTACTAGCGGCTACGAGCAGTACTTC CASSFTSGYEQYF
TRBJ2-1 TRBV2 TRBD2 once TGTGCCAGCAGTGAGAGCGGAGCGGGGAAGCAGTTCTTC CASSESGAGKQFF
TRBJ1-4 TRBV1 NA once TGCACCAGCAGCCAATCAGGCGGGGACAGAGATGAAAAACTGTTTTTT CTSSQSGGDRDEKLFF
TRBJ2-2 TRBV19 TRBD2 NA TGTGCCAGTAGTATAGGACTAGCGGGAGGAGGCGGGGAGCTGTTTTTT CASSIGLAGGGGELFF
TRBJ1-3 TRBV28 TRBD1 NA TGTGCCAGCAGTTGGACAGGGGGGGTGGACACCATATATTTT CASSWTGGVDTIYF
TRBJ2-3 TRBV4-1 NA NA TGCGCCAGCAGCCAAGACATTAGACAGTATAGCACAGATACGCAGTATTTT CASSQDIRQYSTDTQYF
TRBJ2-2 TRBV12-3/TRBV12-4 NA NA TGTGCCAGCAGGGCCAGGACAACCGGGGAGCTGTTTTTT CASRARTTGELFF
TRBJ2-7 TRBV11-2 NA NA TGTGCCAGCAGCTTAAACCGGGACTACGAGCAGTACTTC CASSLNRDYEQYF
TRBJ1-6 TRBV12-3/TRBV12-4 NA NA TGTGCCAGCTCCTCGTGGAGCTCACCCCTCCACTTT CASSSWSSPLHF
TRBJ2-7 TRBV28 TRBD2 few TGTGCCAGCAGTTTCAGCGGGAGTTCTTACGAGCAGTACTTC CASSFSGSSYEQYF
TRBJ1-4 TRBV21-1 NA NA TGTGCCAGCAGCAAAGTGCCAGGTAATGAAAAACTGTTTTTT CASSKVPGNEKLFF
TRBJ2-4 TRBV6-6 TRBD2 NA TGTGCCAGCAGTCCCCCAGGACTAGTTCCTTATTACTTC CASSPPGLVPYYF
TRBJ1-1 TRBV4-2 TRBD1 NA TGTGCCAGCAGCCAAGCCCGACAGGGGACGAGTGAAGCTTTCTTT CASSQARQGTSEAFF
TRBJ2-6 TRBV9 NA NA TGTGCCAGCAGCCCCGGCTCTGGGGCCAACGTCCTGACTTTC CASSPGSGANVLTF
TRBJ1-2 TRBV10-3 TRBD1 NA TGTGCCATCAGTGCCGCTACTCCGGGACAGGGGGACTATGGCTACACCTTC CAISAATPGQGDYGYTF
TRBJ1-6 TRBV12-3/TRBV12-4 NA NA TGTGCCAGCAGTCCAGGGTTCCGGTCACCCCTCCACTTT CASSPGFRSPLHF
TRBJ2-4 TRBV11-2 NA once TGTGCCAGCAGCTTACAGACTCCAGGGTTCGGGCTGAAAAACATTCAGTACTTC CASSLQTPGFGLKNIQYF
TRBJ1-4 TRBV21-1 NA NA TGTGCCAGCCACTGGGGGGGAATCCAATTTTCAACTAATGAAAAACTGTTTTTT CASHWGGIQFSTNEKLFF
TRBJ1-6 TRBV20-1 NA few TGCAGTGCTAGTACGGGGAGCGGTAATTCACCCCTCCACTTT CSASTGSGNSPLHF
TRBJ2-2 TRBV14 NA once TGTGCCAGCAGCCACCGATTGACAGCCCCGGAGGGGGAGCTGTTTTTT CASSHRLTAPEGELFF
TRBJ1-5 TRBV27 TRBD1 once TGTGCCAGCAGTTTCTACCCCCAGGGGGCGGGTCAGCCCCAGCATTTT CASSFYPQGAGQPQHF
TRBJ1-2 TRBV7-9 NA NA TGTGCCAGCCGGGGAGGGAACGGCTATGGCTACACCTTC CASRGGNGYGYTF
TRBJ2-1 TRBV27 NA NA TGTGCCAGCAGTTCCGGGAATGAGCAGTTCTTC CASSSGNEQFF
TRBJ2-2 TRBV2 NA NA TGTGCCAGCAGGGCAGATCCCGGGGAGCTGTTTTTT CASRADPGELFF
TRBJ2-5 TRBV3-1/TRBV3-2 NA NA TGTGCCAGCAGTGGGGCCAGGAAGACCCAGTACTTC CASSGARKTQYF
TRBJ1-5 TRBV6-2/TRBV6-3 NA NA TGTGCCAGCAGTTACGGGCAGGGGCATGATTATCAGCCCCAGCATTTT CASSYGQGHDYQPQHF
TRBJ2-1 TRBV2 TRBD2 NA TGTGCCAGCAGTGCCCGGACTAGCGGGACCGATGAGCAGTTCTTC CASSARTSGTDEQFF
TRBJ2-2 TRBV29-1 NA NA TGCACCCACTTCCCGGGGACCGGGGAGCTGTTTTTT CTHFPGTGELFF
TRBJ1-2 TRBV5-4 NA few TGTGCCAGCAGCCGCCTGACAGAGAACTATGGCTACACCTTC CASSRLTENYGYTF
TRBJ2-3 TRBV19 TRBD2 NA TGTGCCAGTAGTAAGGCGGGAGGGTCGGATACGCAGTATTTT CASSKAGGSDTQYF
TRBJ2-3 TRBV28 NA NA TGTGCCAGCAGCGCTTCCCGGTTGGCGCAGTATTTT CASSASRLAQYF